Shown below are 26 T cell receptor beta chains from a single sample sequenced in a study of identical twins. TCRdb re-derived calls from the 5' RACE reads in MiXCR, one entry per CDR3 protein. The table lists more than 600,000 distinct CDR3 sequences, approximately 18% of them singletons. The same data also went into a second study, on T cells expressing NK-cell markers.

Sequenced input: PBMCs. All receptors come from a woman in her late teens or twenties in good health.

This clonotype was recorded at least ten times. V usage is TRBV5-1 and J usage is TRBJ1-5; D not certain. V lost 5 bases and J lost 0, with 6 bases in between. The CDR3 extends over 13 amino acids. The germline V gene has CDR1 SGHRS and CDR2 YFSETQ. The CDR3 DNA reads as TGCGCCAGCAGGGTCGATAGCAATCAGCCCCAGCATTTT. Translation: CASRVDSNQPQHF.

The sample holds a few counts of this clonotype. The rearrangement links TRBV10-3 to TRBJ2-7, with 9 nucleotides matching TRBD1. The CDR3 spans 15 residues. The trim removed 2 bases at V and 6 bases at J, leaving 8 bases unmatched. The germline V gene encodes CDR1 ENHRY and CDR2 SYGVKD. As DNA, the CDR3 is TGTGCCATCAGTGAGCCAGGACAGGGGAAGGGCGAGCAGTACTTC. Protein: CAISEPGQGKGEQYF.

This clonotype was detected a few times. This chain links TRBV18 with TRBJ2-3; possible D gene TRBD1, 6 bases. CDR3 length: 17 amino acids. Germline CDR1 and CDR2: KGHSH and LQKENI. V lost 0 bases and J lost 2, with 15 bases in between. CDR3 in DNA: TGTGCCAGCTCACCACCTTCACCGGGACACCACACAGATACGCAGTATTTT. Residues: CASSPPSPGHHTDTQYF.

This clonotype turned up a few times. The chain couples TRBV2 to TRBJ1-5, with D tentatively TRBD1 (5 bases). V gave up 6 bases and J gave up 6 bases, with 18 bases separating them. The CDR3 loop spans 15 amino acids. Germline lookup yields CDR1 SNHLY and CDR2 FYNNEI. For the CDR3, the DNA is TGTGCCAGCAGCGCCCAACTGGGGAGGGGTCAGCCCCAGCATTTT. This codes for CASSAQLGRGQPQHF.

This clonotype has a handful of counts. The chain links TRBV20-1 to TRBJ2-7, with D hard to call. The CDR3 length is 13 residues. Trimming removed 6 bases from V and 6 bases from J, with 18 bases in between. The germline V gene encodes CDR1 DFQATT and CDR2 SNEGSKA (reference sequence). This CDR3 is CSAHGLTAREQYF. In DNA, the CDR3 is TGCAGTGCGCACGGGTTGACGGCTCGCGAGCAGTACTTC.

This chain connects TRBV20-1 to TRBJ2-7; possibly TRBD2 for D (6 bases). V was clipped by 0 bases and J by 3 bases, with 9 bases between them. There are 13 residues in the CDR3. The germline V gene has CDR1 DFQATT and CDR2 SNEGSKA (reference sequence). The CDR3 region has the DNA TGCAGTGCTAGAGACCGACTAGTCTACGAGCAGTACTTC. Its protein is CSARDRLVYEQYF.

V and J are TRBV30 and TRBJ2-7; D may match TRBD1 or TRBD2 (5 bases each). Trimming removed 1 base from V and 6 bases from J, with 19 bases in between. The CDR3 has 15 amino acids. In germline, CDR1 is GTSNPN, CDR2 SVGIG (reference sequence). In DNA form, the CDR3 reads TGTGCCTGGAGTGCCCGGGGCCAGCGTCCACGCGAGCAGTACTTC. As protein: CAWSARGQRPREQYF.

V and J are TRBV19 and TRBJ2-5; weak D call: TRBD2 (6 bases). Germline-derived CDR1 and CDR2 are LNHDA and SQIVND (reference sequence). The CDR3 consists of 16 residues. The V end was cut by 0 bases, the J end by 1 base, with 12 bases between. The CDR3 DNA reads TGTGCCAGTAGTATAGATCGGCGGGAAGGCCAAGAGACCCAGTACTTC. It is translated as CASSIDRREGQETQYF.

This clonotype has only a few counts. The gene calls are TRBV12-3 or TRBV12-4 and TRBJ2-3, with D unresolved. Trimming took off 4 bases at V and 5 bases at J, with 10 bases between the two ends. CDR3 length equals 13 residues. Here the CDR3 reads CASSSNSVDTQYF. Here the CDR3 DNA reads TGTGCCAGCAGTTCGAACTCCGTAGATACGCAGTATTTT.

Written as DNA, the CDR3 is TGTGCCAGCAGCTTAGGTCACCCAGCCTCTGGGGCCAACGTCCTGACTTTC. Translated: CASSLGHPASGANVLTF. The J gene is TRBJ2-6, the V gene TRBV7-6; D is unresolved. Germline V gene lookup returns CDR1 SGHVS and CDR2 FNYEAQ. Trimming pared 1 base from V and 0 bases from J, leaving 10 bases between. This CDR3 spans 17 amino acids. Looking up the rest from reference TRBV7-6 and TRBJ2-6 gives the full variable domain: GAGVSQSPRYKVTKRGQDVALRCDPISGHVSLYWYRQALGQGPEFLTYFNYEAQQDKSGLPNDRFSAERPEGSISTLTIQRTEQRDSAMYRCASSLGHPASGANVLTFGAGSRLTVL.

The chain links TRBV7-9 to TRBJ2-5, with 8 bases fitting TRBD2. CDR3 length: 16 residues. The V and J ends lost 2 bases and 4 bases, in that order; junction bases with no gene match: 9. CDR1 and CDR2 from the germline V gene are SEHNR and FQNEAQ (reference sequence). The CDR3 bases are TGTGCCAGCAGCTTATTTAGGACTAGCCCAACAGAGACCCAGTACTTC. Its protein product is CASSLFRTSPTETQYF.

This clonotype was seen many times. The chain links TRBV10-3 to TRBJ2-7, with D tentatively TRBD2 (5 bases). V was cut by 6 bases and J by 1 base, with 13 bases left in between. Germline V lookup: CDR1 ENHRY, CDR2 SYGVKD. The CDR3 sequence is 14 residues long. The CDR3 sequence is CAISGRPGSYEQYF. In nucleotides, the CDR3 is TGTGCCATCAGCGGAAGACCGGGATCCTACGAGCAGTACTTC.

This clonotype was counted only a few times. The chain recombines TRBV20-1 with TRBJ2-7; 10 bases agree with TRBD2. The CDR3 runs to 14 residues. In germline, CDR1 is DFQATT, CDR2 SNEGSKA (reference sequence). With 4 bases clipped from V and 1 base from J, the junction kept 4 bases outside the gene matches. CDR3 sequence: CSAKAGGPSYEQYF. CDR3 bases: TGCAGTGCTAAAGCGGGAGGGCCTTCCTACGAGCAGTACTTC.

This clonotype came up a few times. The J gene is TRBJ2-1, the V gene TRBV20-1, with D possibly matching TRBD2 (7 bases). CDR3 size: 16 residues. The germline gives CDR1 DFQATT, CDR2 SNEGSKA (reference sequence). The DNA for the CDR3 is TGCGGTGGGTCAGGGAGGGGGGGCCGGATCTACAATGAGCAGTTCTTC. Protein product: CGGSGRGGRIYNEQFF.

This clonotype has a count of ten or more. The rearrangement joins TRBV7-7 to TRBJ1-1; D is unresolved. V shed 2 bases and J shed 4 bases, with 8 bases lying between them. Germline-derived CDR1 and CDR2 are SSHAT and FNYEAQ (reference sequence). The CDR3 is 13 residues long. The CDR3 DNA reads TGTGCCAGCAGCTTACAACTGGGCACTGAAGCTTTCTTT. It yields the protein CASSLQLGTEAFF.

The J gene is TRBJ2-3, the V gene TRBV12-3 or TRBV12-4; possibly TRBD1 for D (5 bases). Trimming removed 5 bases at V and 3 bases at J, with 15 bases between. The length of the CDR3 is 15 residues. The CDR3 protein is CASSPGQGLTDTQYF. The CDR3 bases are TGTGCCAGCAGTCCAGGCCAGGGATTGACAGATACGCAGTATTTT.

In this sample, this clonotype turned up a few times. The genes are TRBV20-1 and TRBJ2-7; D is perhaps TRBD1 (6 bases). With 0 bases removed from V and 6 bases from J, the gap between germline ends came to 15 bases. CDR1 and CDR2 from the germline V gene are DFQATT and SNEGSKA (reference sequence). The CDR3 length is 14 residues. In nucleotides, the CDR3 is TGCAGTGCTAGAGATTCCAGGGGAGAGGGCGAGCAGTACTTC. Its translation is CSARDSRGEGEQYF.

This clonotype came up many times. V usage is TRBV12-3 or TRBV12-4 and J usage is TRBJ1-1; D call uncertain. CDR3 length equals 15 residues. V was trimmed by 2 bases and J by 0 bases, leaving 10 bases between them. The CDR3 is CASSLSAGLNTEAFF. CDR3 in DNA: TGTGCCAGCAGTTTATCGGCAGGACTGAACACTGAAGCTTTCTTT.

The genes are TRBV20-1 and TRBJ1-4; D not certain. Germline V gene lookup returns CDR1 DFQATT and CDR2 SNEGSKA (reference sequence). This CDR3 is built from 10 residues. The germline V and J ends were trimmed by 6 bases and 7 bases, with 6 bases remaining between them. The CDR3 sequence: CSALGEKLFF. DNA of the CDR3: TGCAGTGCCCTTGGTGAAAAACTGTTTTTT.

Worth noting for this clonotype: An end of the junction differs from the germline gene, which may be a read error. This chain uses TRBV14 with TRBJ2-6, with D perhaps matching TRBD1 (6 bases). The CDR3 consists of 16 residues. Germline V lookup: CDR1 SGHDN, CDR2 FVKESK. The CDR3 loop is CASSHPLGAGDNVLTF. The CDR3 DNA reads TGTGCCAGCAGCCACCCTCTGGGGGCAGGGGACAACGTCCTGACTTTC.

CDR3 residues: CSARTPLAESYNEQFF. CDR3 sequence (DNA): TGCAGTGCTAGAACCCCCCTAGCGGAGAGCTACAATGAGCAGTTCTTC. This chain uses TRBV20-1 with TRBJ2-1; 7 bases line up with TRBD2. Germline V gene data show CDR1 as DFQATT and CDR2 as SNEGSKA (reference sequence). This CDR3 has 16 amino acids. The V segment lost 2 bases and the J segment 3 bases; nucleotides outside the gene matches: 10.

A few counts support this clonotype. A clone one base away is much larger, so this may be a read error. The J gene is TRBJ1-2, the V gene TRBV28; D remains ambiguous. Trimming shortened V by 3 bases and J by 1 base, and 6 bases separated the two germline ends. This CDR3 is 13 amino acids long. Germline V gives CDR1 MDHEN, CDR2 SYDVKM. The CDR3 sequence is CASSFGDNYGYTF. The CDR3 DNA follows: TGTGCCAGCAGTTTCGGGGATAACTATGGCTACACCTTC.

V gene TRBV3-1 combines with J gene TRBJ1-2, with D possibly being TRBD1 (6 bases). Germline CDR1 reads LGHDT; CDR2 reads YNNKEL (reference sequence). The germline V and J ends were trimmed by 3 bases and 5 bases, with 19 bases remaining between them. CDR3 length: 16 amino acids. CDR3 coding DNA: TGTGCCAGCAGCCATAATACAGGGAGGGGGTCGTATGGCTACACCTTC. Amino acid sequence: CASSHNTGRGSYGYTF.

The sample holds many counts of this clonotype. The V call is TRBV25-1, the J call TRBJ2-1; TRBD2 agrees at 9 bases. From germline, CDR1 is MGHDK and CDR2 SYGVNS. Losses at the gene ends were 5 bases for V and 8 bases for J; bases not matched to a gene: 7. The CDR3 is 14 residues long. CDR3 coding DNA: TGTGCCAGCAGTCCCGGGACTAGCTCCCATGAGCAGTTCTTC. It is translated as CASSPGTSSHEQFF.

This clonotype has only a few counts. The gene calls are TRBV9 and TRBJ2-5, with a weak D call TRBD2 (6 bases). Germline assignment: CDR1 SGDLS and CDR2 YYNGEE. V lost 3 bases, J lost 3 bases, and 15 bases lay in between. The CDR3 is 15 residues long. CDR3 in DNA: TGTGCCAGCAGCGCCCGGGAGACTGGTAAAGAGACCCAGTACTTC. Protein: CASSARETGKETQYF. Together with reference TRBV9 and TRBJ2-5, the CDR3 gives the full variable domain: DSGVTQTPKHLITATGQRVTLRCSPRSGDLSVYWYQQSLDQGLQFLIQYYNGEERAKGNILERFSAQQFPDLHSELNLSSLELGDSALYFCASSARETGKETQYFGPGTRLLVL.

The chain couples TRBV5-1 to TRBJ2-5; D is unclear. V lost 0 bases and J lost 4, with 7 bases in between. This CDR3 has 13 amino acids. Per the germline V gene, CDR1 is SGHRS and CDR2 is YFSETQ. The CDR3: CASSLDRPETQYF. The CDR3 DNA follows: TGCGCCAGCAGCTTGGACCGACCAGAGACCCAGTACTTC.